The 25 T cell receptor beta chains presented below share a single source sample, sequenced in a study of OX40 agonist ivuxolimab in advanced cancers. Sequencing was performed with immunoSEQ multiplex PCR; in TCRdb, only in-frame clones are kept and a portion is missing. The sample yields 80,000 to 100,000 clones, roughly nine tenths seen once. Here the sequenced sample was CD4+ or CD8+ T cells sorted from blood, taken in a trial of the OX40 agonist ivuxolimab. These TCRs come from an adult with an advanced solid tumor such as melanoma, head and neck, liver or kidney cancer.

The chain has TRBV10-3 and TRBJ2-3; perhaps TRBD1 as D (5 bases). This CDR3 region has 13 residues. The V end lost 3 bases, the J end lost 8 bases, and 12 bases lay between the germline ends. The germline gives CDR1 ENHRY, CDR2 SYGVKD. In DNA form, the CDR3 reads TGTGCCATCAGTGAAGGGGAAACGGGTACGCAGTATTTT. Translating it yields CAISEGETGTQYF.

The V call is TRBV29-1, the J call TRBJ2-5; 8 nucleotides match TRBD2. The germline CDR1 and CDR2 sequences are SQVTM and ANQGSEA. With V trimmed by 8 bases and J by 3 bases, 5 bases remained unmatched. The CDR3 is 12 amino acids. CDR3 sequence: CSSGGSEETQYF. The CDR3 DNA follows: TGCAGCTCGGGGGGGTCGGAAGAGACCCAGTACTTC.

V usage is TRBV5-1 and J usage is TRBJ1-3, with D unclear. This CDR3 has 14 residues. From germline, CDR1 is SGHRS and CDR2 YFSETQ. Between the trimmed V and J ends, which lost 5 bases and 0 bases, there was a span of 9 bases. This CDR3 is CASRELSSGNTIYF. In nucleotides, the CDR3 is TGCGCCAGCAGGGAATTGAGCTCTGGAAACACCATATATTTT.

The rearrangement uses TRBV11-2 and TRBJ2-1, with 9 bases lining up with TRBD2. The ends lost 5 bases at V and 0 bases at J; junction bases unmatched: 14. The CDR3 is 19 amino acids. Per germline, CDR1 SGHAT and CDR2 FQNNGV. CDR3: CASSRGRSAGGTSYNEQFF. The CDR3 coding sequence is TGTGCCAGCAGCCGGGGGCGGTCTGCGGGGGGGACCTCCTACAATGAGCAGTTCTTC.

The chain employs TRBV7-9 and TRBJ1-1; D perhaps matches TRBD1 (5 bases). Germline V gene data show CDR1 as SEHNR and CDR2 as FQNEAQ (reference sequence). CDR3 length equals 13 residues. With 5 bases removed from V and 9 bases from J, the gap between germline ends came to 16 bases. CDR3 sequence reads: CASSASGTPKAFF. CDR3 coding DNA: TGTGCCAGCAGCGCCTCCGGGACCCCAAAAGCTTTCTTT.

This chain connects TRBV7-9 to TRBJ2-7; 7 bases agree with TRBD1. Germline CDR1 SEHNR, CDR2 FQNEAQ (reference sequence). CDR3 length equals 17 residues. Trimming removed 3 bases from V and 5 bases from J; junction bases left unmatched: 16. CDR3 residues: CASSFPIGKGAIHEQYF. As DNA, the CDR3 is TGTGCCAGCAGCTTTCCCATCGGCAAGGGGGCGATTCACGAGCAGTACTTC.

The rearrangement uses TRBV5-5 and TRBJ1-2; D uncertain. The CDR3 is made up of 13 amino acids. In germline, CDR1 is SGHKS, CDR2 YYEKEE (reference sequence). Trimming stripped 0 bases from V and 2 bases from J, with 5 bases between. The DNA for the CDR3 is TGTGCCAGCAGCTTGGCGGGAAACTATGGCTACACCTTC. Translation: CASSLAGNYGYTF.

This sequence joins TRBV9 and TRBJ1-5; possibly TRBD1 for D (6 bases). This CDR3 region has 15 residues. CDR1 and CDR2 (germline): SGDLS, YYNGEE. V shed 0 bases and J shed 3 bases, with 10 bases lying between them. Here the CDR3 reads CASSVAGTHNQPQHF. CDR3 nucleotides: TGTGCCAGCAGCGTAGCTGGGACACACAATCAGCCCCAGCATTTT.

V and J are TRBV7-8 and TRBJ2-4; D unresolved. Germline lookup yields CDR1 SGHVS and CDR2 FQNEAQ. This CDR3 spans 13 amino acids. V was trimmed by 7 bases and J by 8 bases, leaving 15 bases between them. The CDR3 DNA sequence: TGTGCCAGCACCCTGGGCGGTTCGGACATTCAGTACTTC. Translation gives CASTLGGSDIQYF.

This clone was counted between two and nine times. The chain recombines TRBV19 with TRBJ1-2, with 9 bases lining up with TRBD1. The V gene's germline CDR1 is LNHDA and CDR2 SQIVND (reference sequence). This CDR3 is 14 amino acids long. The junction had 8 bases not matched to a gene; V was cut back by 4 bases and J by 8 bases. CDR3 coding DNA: TGTGCCAGTAGTAATACAGGGGGCGCTAAGGGCTACACCTTC. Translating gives CASSNTGGAKGYTF.

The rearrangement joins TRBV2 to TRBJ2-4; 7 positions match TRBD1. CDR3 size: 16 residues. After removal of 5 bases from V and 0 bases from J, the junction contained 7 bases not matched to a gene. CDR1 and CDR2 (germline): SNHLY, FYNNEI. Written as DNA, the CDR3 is TGTGCCAGCAGTTGGGACAGCCTCTTAGCCAAAAACATTCAGTACTTC. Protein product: CASSWDSLLAKNIQYF.

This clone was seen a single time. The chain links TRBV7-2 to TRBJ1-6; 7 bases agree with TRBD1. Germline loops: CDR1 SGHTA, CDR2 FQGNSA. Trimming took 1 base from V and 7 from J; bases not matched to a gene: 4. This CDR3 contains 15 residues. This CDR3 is CASSLVVRGNSPLHF. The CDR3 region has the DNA TGTGCCAGCAGCTTAGTGGTCAGGGGGAATTCACCCCTCCACTTT.

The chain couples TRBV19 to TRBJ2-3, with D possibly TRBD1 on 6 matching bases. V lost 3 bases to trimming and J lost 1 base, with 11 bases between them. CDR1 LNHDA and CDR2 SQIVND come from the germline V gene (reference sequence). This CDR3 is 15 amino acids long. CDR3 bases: TGTGCCAGTAGTATCAGGGGTTGGGGCACAGATACGCAGTATTTT. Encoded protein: CASSIRGWGTDTQYF.

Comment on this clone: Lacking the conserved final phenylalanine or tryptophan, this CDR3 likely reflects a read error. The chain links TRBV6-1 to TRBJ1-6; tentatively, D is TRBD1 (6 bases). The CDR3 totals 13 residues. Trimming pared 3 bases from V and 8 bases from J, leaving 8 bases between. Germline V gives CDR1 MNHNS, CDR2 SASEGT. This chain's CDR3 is CASSEYRDSPLHL. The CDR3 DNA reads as TGTGCCAGCAGTGAGTACAGGGATTCACCCCTCCACCTT.

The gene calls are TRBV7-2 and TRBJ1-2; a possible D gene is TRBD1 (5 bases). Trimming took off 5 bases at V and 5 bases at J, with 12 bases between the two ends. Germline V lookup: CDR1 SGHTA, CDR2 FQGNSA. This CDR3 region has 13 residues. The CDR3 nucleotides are TGTGCCAGCAGCCCACAGGAAGCGTATGGCTACACCTTC. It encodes CASSPQEAYGYTF.

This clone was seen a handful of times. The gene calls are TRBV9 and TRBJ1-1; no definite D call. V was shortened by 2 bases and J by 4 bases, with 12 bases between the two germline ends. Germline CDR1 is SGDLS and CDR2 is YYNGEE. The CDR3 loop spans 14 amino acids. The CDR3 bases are TGTGCCAGCAGCGTGGCAGATGGGAGCACTGAAGCTTTCTTT. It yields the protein CASSVADGSTEAFF.

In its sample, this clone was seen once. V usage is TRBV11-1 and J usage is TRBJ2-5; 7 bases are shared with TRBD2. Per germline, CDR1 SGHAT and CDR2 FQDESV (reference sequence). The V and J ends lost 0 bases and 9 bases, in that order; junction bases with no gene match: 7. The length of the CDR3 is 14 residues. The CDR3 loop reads CASSLARETRAQYF. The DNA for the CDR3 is TGTGCCAGCAGCTTAGCGCGGGAGACCAGGGCCCAGTACTTC. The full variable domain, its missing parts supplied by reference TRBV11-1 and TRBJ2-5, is EAEVAQSPRYKITEKSQAVAFWCDPISGHATLYWYRQILGQGPELLVQFQDESVVDDSQLPKDRFSAERLKGVDSTLKIQPAELGDSAMYLCASSLARETRAQYFGPGTRLLVL.

CDR3 coding DNA: TGCGCCAGCAGCCTACTGACAGGGTTCCCTGAAGCTTTCTTT. Translated, it gives CASSLLTGFPEAFF. The V gene is TRBV5-1, the J gene TRBJ1-1; 7 bases match TRBD1. J was trimmed by 6 bases and V by 4 bases; bases with no gene match: 9. The germline gives CDR1 SGHRS, CDR2 YFSETQ. This CDR3 is built from 14 residues.

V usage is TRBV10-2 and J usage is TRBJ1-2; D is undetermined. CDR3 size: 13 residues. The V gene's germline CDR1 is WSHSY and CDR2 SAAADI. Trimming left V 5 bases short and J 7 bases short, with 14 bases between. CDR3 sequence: CASSPWERGGYTF. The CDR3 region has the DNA TGCGCCAGCAGTCCGTGGGAACGGGGTGGCTACACCTTC.

The CDR3 DNA reads as TGTGCCAGTAGTCTGGGGGGGGCCGTCTCCTACGAGCAGTACTTC. Translated: CASSLGGAVSYEQYF. V and J are TRBV19 and TRBJ2-7; tentative D call: TRBD2 (7 bases). Germline CDR1 is LNHDA and CDR2 is SQIVND (reference sequence). The CDR3 has 15 amino acids. The ends were cut back, 5 bases at V and 0 bases at J, with 14 bases in the middle.

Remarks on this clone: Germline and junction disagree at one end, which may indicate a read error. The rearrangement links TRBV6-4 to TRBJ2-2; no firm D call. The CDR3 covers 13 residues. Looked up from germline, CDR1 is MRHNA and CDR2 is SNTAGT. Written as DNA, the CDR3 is TGTGCCAGCAGTGACCCAAACACCAGGGAGCTGTTTTTT. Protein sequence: CASSDPNTRELFF.

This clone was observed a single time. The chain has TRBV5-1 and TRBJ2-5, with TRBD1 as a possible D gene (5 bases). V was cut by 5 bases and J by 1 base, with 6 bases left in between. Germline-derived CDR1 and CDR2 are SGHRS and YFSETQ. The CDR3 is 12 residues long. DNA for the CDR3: TGCGCCAGCAGTGACAGCCAAGAGACCCAGTACTTC. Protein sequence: CASSDSQETQYF.

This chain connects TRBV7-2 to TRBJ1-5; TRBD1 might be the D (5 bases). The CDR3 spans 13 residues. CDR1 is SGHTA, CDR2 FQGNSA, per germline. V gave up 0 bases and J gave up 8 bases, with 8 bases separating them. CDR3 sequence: CASSLARGEPQHF. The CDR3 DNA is TGTGCCAGCAGCTTAGCGAGAGGGGAGCCCCAGCATTTT. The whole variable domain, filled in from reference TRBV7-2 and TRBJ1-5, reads GAGVSQSPSNKVTEKGKDVELRCDPISGHTALYWYRQSLGQGLEFLIYFQGNSAPDKSGLPSDRFSAERTGGSVSTLTIQRTQQEDSAVYLCASSLARGEPQHFGDGTRLSIL.

The CDR3 sequence: CASSLVRQGGDTQYF. The CDR3 nucleotides read TGTGCCAGCAGCTTAGTGCGGCAGGGGGGGGATACGCAGTATTTT. This sequence joins TRBV7-9 and TRBJ2-3; tentatively, D is TRBD1 or TRBD2 (7 bases each). The CDR3 extends over 15 amino acids. Trimming took off 1 base at V and 6 bases at J, with 14 bases between the two ends. From germline, CDR1 is SEHNR and CDR2 FQNEAQ (reference sequence).

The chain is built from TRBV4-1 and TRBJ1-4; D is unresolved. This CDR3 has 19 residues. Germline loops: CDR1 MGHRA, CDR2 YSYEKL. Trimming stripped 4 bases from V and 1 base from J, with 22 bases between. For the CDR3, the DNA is TGCGCCAGCAGCCGGGGATTTCTTGTCGGGCTAGGAACTAATGAAAAACTGTTTTTT. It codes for CASSRGFLVGLGTNEKLFF.